The 17 T cell receptor beta chains below come from one sample, sequenced in a study of shared clonotypes between healthy human individuals. Sequencing used immunoSEQ multiplex PCR; TCRdb keeps in-frame clones, though not all of them. Counted here are 700,000 or so clones, around 72% occurring once; the ten biggest clones make up about 2%. Sequenced material: memory CD4+ T cells sorted from blood. Subset reported: CD45RA-negative fraction. The source is a woman in her 30s in good health.

The CDR3 DNA reads TGTGCCAGCTCACCAACACTAGCGGGAGGGCTCGGCGAGCAGTACTTC. This codes for CASSPTLAGGLGEQYF. V and J are TRBV18 and TRBJ2-7; 13 bases agree with TRBD2. The germline CDR1 and CDR2 sequences are KGHSH and LQKENI. The CDR3 covers 16 residues. Trimming at V came to 2 bases and at J to 6 bases, leaving 7 bases not matched to a gene.

This clone was recorded once. The chain is built from TRBV25-1 and TRBJ1-2; 10 nucleotides agree with TRBD1. The V and J ends lost 3 bases and 2 bases, in that order; junction bases with no gene match: 3. Germline CDR1 reads MGHDK; CDR2 reads SYGVNS. This CDR3 comprises 15 residues. The CDR3 sequence: CASSDRTGGNYGYTF. CDR3 DNA: TGTGCCAGCAGTGACCGGACAGGGGGGAACTATGGCTACACCTTC.

The rearrangement links TRBV4-1 to TRBJ2-1; 11 nucleotides line up with TRBD2. This CDR3 spans 15 amino acids. Germline V gene sequence: CDR1 MGHRA, CDR2 YSYEKL. The J segment lost 6 bases and the V segment lost 2 bases, leaving 3 bases of the junction unmatched. CDR3 DNA: TGCGCCAGCAGCCAATTCCTAGCGGGAGGCAATGAGCAGTTCTTC. Protein: CASSQFLAGGNEQFF.

The chain recombines TRBV7-8 with TRBJ2-1, with D possibly matching TRBD2 (5 bases). Trimming removed 5 bases from V and 12 bases from J, with 17 bases in between. Germline CDR1 is SGHVS and CDR2 is FQNEAQ. CDR3 length: 13 residues. CDR3 amino acids: CASSAGLGLWQFF. CDR3 sequence (DNA): TGTGCCAGCAGCGCTGGACTTGGGCTTTGGCAGTTCTTC.

The CDR3: CASSGMSLRETQYF. The CDR3 nucleotides read TGTGCCAGCAGTGGGATGTCCTTAAGAGAGACCCAGTACTTC. V is TRBV6-1 and J is TRBJ2-5; no clear D. This CDR3 is 14 amino acids long. With 4 bases removed from V and 4 bases from J, the gap between germline ends came to 13 bases. The V gene's germline CDR1 is MNHNS and CDR2 SASEGT.

The gene calls are TRBV11-2 and TRBJ2-5; the D gene is possibly TRBD2 (5 bases). CDR1 and CDR2 (germline): SGHAT, FQNNGV. The V end lost 5 bases, the J end lost 7 bases, and 23 bases lay between the germline ends. There are 16 residues in the CDR3. The CDR3 spells CASSAMGSGFLGTQYF. The DNA of the CDR3 is TGTGCCAGCAGCGCAATGGGGAGCGGATTCTTGGGGACCCAGTACTTC.

This chain uses TRBV7-6 with TRBJ2-1; 10 bases are shared with TRBD2. CDR1 and CDR2 from the germline V gene are SGHVS and FNYEAQ. V shed 5 bases, J shed 3 bases, and the junction held 7 bases outside the gene matches. This CDR3 contains 16 residues. The CDR3 loop is CASSPQAGGYYNEQFF. Written as DNA, the CDR3 is TGTGCCAGCAGCCCGCAAGCGGGAGGGTACTACAATGAGCAGTTCTTC.

The chain has TRBV5-1 and TRBJ1-3; TRBD1 agrees at 9 bases. V lost 0 bases and J lost 6; bases outside the gene matches: 4. The CDR3 loop spans 15 amino acids. Germline CDR1 and CDR2: SGHRS and YFSETQ. DNA for the CDR3: TGCGCCAGCAGCTTGGGGGACAGGGCTGAAAACACCATATATTTT. This translates into CASSLGDRAENTIYF.

The chain combines TRBV7-9 with TRBJ2-3; the D gene is possibly TRBD1 (6 bases). Germline loops: CDR1 SEHNR, CDR2 FQNEAQ (reference sequence). Trimming cost V 1 base and J 8 bases, with 19 bases left between them. The CDR3 sequence is 16 residues long. CDR3 region: CASSLVGLELRGTQYF. CDR3 nucleotides: TGTGCCAGCAGCTTAGTTGGTCTAGAGCTCAGGGGTACGCAGTATTTT.

V gene TRBV2 combines with J gene TRBJ1-2; no firm D call. With 3 bases removed from V and 1 base from J, the gap between germline ends came to 9 bases. Per germline, CDR1 SNHLY and CDR2 FYNNEI. CDR3 length: 14 amino acids. The CDR3 DNA is TGTGCCAGCAGTGAGCGAAGAAATAACTATGGCTACACCTTC. Translated: CASSERRNNYGYTF. Full variable domain (rest looked up from reference TRBV2 and TRBJ1-2): EPEVTQTPSHQVTQMGQEVILRCVPISNHLYFYWYRQILGQKVEFLVSFYNNEISEKSEIFDDQFSVERPDGSNFTLKIRSTKLEDSAMYFCASSERRNNYGYTFGSGTRLTVV.

The chain joins TRBV7-3 to TRBJ2-1; 9 bases are a match to TRBD2. The CDR3 covers 16 residues. Germline V lookup: CDR1 SGHTA, CDR2 FQGTGA. The V segment lost 4 bases and the J segment 9 bases; nucleotides outside the gene matches: 13. DNA of the CDR3: TGTGCCAGCAGCTCAGGGGGTAGCGGGAGTTTGAGTGAGCAGTTCTTC. Translation: CASSSGGSGSLSEQFF.

In nucleotides, the CDR3 is TGTGCCAGCAGCTCACAGGGGACCCAAGAGACCCAGTACTTC. Encoded protein: CASSSQGTQETQYF. V gene TRBV5-4 combines with J gene TRBJ2-5; 7 bases map to TRBD1. The CDR3 has 14 amino acids. Germline CDR1 SGHNT, CDR2 YYREEE (reference sequence). J was trimmed by 1 base and V by 3 bases; bases with no gene match: 3.

The rearrangement uses TRBV6-1 and TRBJ1-5; possibly TRBD1 for D (5 bases). This CDR3 spans 13 amino acids. V was clipped by 8 bases and J by 4 bases, with 12 bases between them. Germline CDR1 MNHNS, CDR2 SASEGT. The CDR3 bases are TGTGCCAGCGAAGCCGGGGCAAATCAGCCCCAGCATTTT. Its protein product is CASEAGANQPQHF.

This rearrangement joins TRBV7-9 to TRBJ1-3; D gene uncertain. Per the germline V gene, CDR1 is SEHNR and CDR2 is FQNEAQ (reference sequence). The CDR3 totals 14 residues. V dropped 4 bases and J dropped 0 bases, with 7 bases sitting between them. The CDR3 DNA is TGTGCCAGCAGCTCCCGGGCCTCTGGAAACACCATATATTTT. Its protein product is CASSSRASGNTIYF.

The chain has TRBV10-2 and TRBJ1-5, with a tentative D call TRBD1 (5 bases). CDR1 and CDR2 (germline): WSHSY, SAAADI. V lost 6 bases, J lost 1 base, and 16 bases lay in between. The CDR3 sequence is 16 residues long. The CDR3 is CASSDRQRLSNQPQHF. CDR3 nucleotide sequence: TGCGCCAGCAGCGATAGACAGAGGTTAAGCAATCAGCCCCAGCATTTT.

This clone was recorded only once. V is TRBV5-1 and J is TRBJ2-2, with 7 bases aligning to TRBD1. CDR3 length equals 14 residues. Germline V gives CDR1 SGHRS, CDR2 YFSETQ. Trimming cost V 6 bases and J 1 base; bases outside gene matches: 3. CDR3 nucleotides: TGCGCCAGCAAAGGGACAGAGAACACCGGGGAGCTGTTTTTT. Its translation is CASKGTENTGELFF.

This chain connects TRBV13 to TRBJ1-3; D is unresolved. The CDR3 sequence is 14 residues long. CDR1 PRHDT and CDR2 FYEKMQ come from the germline V gene (reference sequence). The V end was cut by 2 bases, the J end by 8 bases, with 13 bases between. CDR3: CASSLNALVDTIYF. The DNA for the CDR3 is TGTGCCAGCAGCTTAAACGCCTTAGTGGACACCATATATTTT.